A selection of T cell receptor beta chains follows, all from one sample in a study of Graves' ophthalmopathy and Graves' hyperthyroidism. TCRdb reanalysed the multiplex PCR reads using MiXCR and keeps one entry per CDR3 protein. Of a few hundred thousand distinct CDR3 sequences listed, 15% were seen once; the top ten hold about 7%. The specimen was peripheral blood. Receptor source: a woman under 30 with stable Graves' hyperthyroidism. The CDR3 runs from the conserved cysteine through the conserved F or W. Fields, in order: clone size, J gene, D gene, V gene, CDR3 protein, CDR3 DNA. A D gene is named only where the DNA matches it firmly. Rows may omit the clone size; those that give it use once, few, many or a size class.

many | TRBJ1-2 | . | TRBV11-3 | CASSLSGANYGYTF | TGTGCCAGCAGCTTATCAGGGGCTAACTATGGCTACACCTTC
many | TRBJ2-7 | . | TRBV5-6 | CASSFRGPLYEQYF | TGTGCCAGCAGCTTCAGGGGTCCCCTCTACGAGCAGTACTTC
many | TRBJ1-5 | . | TRBV28 | CASSPRGGAYSNQPQHF | TGTGCCAGCAGTCCCCGCGGGGGGGCATATAGCAATCAGCCCCAGCATTTT
many | TRBJ2-4 | . | TRBV2 | CASSEQKGDIQYF | TGTGCCAGCAGTGAACAGAAAGGGGACATTCAGTACTTC
. | TRBJ2-5 | . | TRBV20-1 | CSAMATQETQYF | TGCAGTGCTATGGCTACTCAAGAGACCCAGTACTTC
. | TRBJ1-6 | . | TRBV20-1 | CSARGVQGLNSPLHF | TGCAGTGCTAGGGGGGTACAAGGGCTTAATTCACCCCTCCACTTT
few | TRBJ2-2 | . | TRBV5-1 | CASSREAGGITGELFF | TGCGCCAGCAGCCGGGAGGCAGGGGGAATCACCGGGGAGCTGTTTTTT
many | TRBJ2-5 | TRBD2 | TRBV7-2 | CASSMRTSGGGETQYF | TGTGCCAGCAGCATGCGGACTAGCGGGGGGGGAGAGACCCAGTACTTC
many | TRBJ2-5 | TRBD2 | TRBV15 | CATSRGTSGGAGVQYF | TGTGCCACCAGCAGAGGGACTAGCGGGGGGGCAGGGGTCCAGTACTTC
. | TRBJ1-1 | . | TRBV6-2/TRBV6-3 | CASSYRTIFGGLNTEAFF | TGTGCCAGCAGTTACCGCACAATTTTTGGGGGGCTGAACACTGAAGCTTTCTTT
many | TRBJ2-7 | . | TRBV20-1 | CSASRIDKNEQYF | TGCAGTGCTAGCCGAATCGACAAGAACGAGCAGTACTTC
few | TRBJ1-5 | . | TRBV5-1 | CASSASPNQPQHF | TGCGCCAGCAGCGCAAGCCCGAATCAGCCCCAGCATTTT
. | TRBJ1-6 | . | TRBV30 | CAWSVSSSYNSPLHF | TGTGCCTGGAGTGTCTCGAGCTCCTATAATTCACCCCTCCACTTT
. | TRBJ2-5 | . | TRBV12-3/TRBV12-4 | CASSSGGRIQYF | TGTGCCAGCAGTTCAGGAGGGAGAATCCAGTACTTC
many | TRBJ2-7 | TRBD2 | TRBV6-1 | CASSPSGGFSYEQYF | TGTGCCAGCAGTCCCAGCGGGGGGTTCTCCTACGAGCAGTACTTC
few | TRBJ2-2 | TRBD2 | TRBV12-3/TRBV12-4 | CASSLVAGEANTGELFF | TGTGCCAGCAGTTTGGTAGCGGGGGAGGCGAACACCGGGGAGCTGTTTTTT
many | TRBJ2-7 | TRBD1 | TRBV12-3/TRBV12-4 | CASSLARNRGRLEQYF | TGTGCCAGCAGTTTAGCCAGGAACAGGGGAAGGCTCGAGCAGTACTTC
many | TRBJ2-5 | TRBD2 | TRBV10-3 | CAISAFGGGVSETQYF | TGTGCCATCAGTGCGTTTGGCGGGGGGGTCAGTGAGACCCAGTACTTC
many | TRBJ1-1 | . | TRBV5-6 | CASSSGTLDEAFF | TGTGCCAGCAGCTCCGGGACTCTCGATGAAGCTTTCTTT
many | TRBJ1-2 | TRBD1 | TRBV15 | CATSRTGGYYSSYGYTF | TGTGCCACCAGCAGGACAGGGGGCTACTATTCATCCTATGGCTACACCTTC
. | TRBJ2-4 | . | TRBV5-1 | CASSPQGGDIQYF | TGCGCCAGCAGCCCACAGGGTGGGGACATTCAGTACTTC
. | TRBJ1-2 | TRBD1 | TRBV6-1 | CASTGTGFGYTF | TGTGCCAGCACCGGGACAGGGTTTGGCTACACCTTC
many | TRBJ2-5 | . | TRBV7-9 | CASSLANRWEETQYF | TGTGCCAGCAGCTTAGCGAATCGATGGGAAGAGACCCAGTACTTC
. | TRBJ2-7 | TRBD1 | TRBV7-3 | CASSPTGGPSYEQYF | TGTGCCAGCAGCCCGACAGGGGGCCCGTCCTACGAGCAGTACTTC
few | TRBJ1-2 | . | TRBV9 | CASSVEQDNYGYTF | TGTGCCAGCAGCGTAGAACAAGATAACTATGGCTACACCTTC
many | TRBJ1-3 | . | TRBV6-5 | CASSYSKAGGNTIYF | TGTGCCAGCAGTTACTCGAAGGCTGGTGGAAACACCATATATTTT
few | TRBJ1-1 | . | TRBV15 | CATSRVSWAAGDTEAFF | TGTGCCACCAGCAGAGTGAGCTGGGCCGCGGGGGACACTGAAGCTTTCTTT
many | TRBJ2-4 | . | TRBV6-1 | CATQPLQQVGNIKYF | TGTGCCACCCAACCACTCCAACAGGTCGGAAACATTAAGTACTTC
many | TRBJ1-5 | TRBD1 | TRBV20-1 | CSASPGGGQPQHF | TGCAGTGCTAGCCCAGGGGGAGGTCAGCCCCAGCATTTT
many | TRBJ2-6 | TRBD2 | TRBV12-5 | CASGLRLAGGWTGANVLTF | TGTGCTAGTGGTTTAAGACTAGCGGGGGGGTGGACTGGGGCCAACGTCCTGACTTTC
many | TRBJ2-2 | . | TRBV15 | CATSRVVGNTGELFF | TGTGCCACCAGCAGAGTGGTGGGGAACACCGGGGAGCTGTTTTTT
many | TRBJ1-1 | . | TRBV19 | CASSTKGRRMNTEAFF | TGTGCCAGTAGTACAAAAGGACGGCGGATGAACACTGAAGCTTTCTTT
many | TRBJ1-2 | . | TRBV20-1 | CSASLLNPGHLYGYTF | TGCAGTGCTTCTCTCCTCAACCCCGGACATCTCTATGGCTACACCTTC
. | TRBJ2-7 | . | TRBV6-1 | CASSVARQASSYEQYF | TGTGCCAGCAGTGTTGCCAGACAGGCAAGCTCCTACGAGCAGTACTTC
many | TRBJ1-6 | . | TRBV12-3/TRBV12-4 | CASSFTYPHSPLHF | TGTGCCAGCAGTTTCACTTACCCCCATTCACCCCTCCACTTT
many | TRBJ1-2 | . | TRBV24-1 | CATSEPTPTGLGYGYTF | TGTGCCACCAGTGAACCTACTCCGACAGGTCTAGGCTATGGCTACACCTTC
many | TRBJ2-7 | TRBD1 | TRBV6-5 | CASSFRGQGGEQYF | TGTGCCAGCAGTTTCCGCGGACAGGGAGGAGAGCAGTACTTC
many | TRBJ2-3 | . | TRBV12-3/TRBV12-4 | CASSSGGTYRTDTQYF | TGTGCCAGCAGTTCTGGGGGGACTTATCGCACAGATACGCAGTATTTT
many | TRBJ2-7 | TRBD1 | TRBV7-9 | CASSPARTGSYEQYF | TGTGCCAGCAGCCCGGCTCGGACAGGCTCCTACGAGCAGTACTTC
many | TRBJ2-5 | TRBD2 | TRBV7-2 | CASSPGPGRYQETQYF | TGTGCCAGCAGCCCCGGACCCGGGAGGTACCAAGAGACCCAGTACTTC
many | TRBJ1-1 | . | TRBV2 | CASKTEGSLDTEAFF | TGTGCCAGCAAGACCGAGGGATCCTTGGACACTGAAGCTTTCTTT
. | TRBJ2-5 | TRBD2 | TRBV28 | CASGLSGRQETQYF | TGTGCCAGCGGGCTTAGCGGGAGGCAAGAGACCCAGTACTTC
few | TRBJ1-6 | TRBD1 | TRBV4-1 | CASSQVSGQGFSYNSPLHF | TGCGCCAGCAGCCAAGTTTCGGGACAGGGGTTCTCCTATAATTCACCCCTCCACTTT
many | TRBJ1-1 | . | TRBV12-3/TRBV12-4 | CASSLWWARHAEAFF | TGTGCCAGCAGTTTATGGTGGGCCCGCCACGCTGAAGCTTTCTTT